One and the same sample provided the 10 T cell receptor beta chains below, sequenced in a study of beta chain features in type 1 diabetes. Findings of the study overall: Shorter TCRB CDR3s, moderately but significantly so, marked every one of the four CD4+ subsets in Type 1 diabetes patients.

Their antigens remain unidentified. Sequencing targeted expressed TCRB transcripts, as all isolated RNA had been reverse transcribed. The assay was immunoSEQ multiplex PCR, and TCRdb's table has in-frame clones only and misses some. This sample has about 370,000 clones, with 8.5% to 10% found just once. Sequenced sample: central memory CD4+ T cells from blood. Source of these receptors: a man aged 25 to 40 with type 1 diabetes.

The chain is built from TRBV28 and TRBJ2-1; tentative D call: TRBD2 (6 bases). The CDR3 is 15 residues long. Germline V CDR1 and CDR2: MDHEN, SYDVKM. The V end was cut by 6 bases, the J end by 0 bases, with 12 bases between. The CDR3 sequence is CASRPGSRSYNEQFF. For the CDR3, the DNA is TGTGCCAGCAGGCCCGGGAGCCGCTCCTACAATGAGCAGTTCTTC.

This chain links TRBV27 with TRBJ1-1; 9 bases map to TRBD1. Germline lookup yields CDR1 MNHEY and CDR2 SMNVEV (reference sequence). V was pared by 8 bases and J by 4 bases, with 8 bases of the junction left unmatched. The CDR3 has 14 residues. Here the CDR3 DNA reads TGTGCCAGCCAACAGGGGGCGCTGGTCACTGAAGCTTTCTTT. It is translated as CASQQGALVTEAFF.

V is TRBV5-6 and J is TRBJ1-1, with D uncertain. The CDR3 sequence is 11 residues long. V was cut by 1 base and J by 12 bases, with 10 bases left in between. CDR1 and CDR2 from the germline V gene are SGHDT and YYEEEE. CDR3 in DNA: TGTGCCAGCAGCTTGAGATTCAGTACTTTCTTT. Translating it yields CASSLRFSTFF.

This clone has just a few counts. The CDR3 DNA sequence: TGTGCCAGCTCACCTGTGAATGGACAGGCTAATGAAAAACTGTTTTTT. Residues: CASSPVNGQANEKLFF. The chain combines TRBV18 with TRBJ1-4, with 7 bases that match TRBD1. The junction had 7 bases not matched to a gene; V was cut back by 3 bases and J by 3 bases. CDR1 and CDR2 from the germline V gene are KGHSH and LQKENI. The CDR3 extends over 16 amino acids.

The rearrangement uses TRBV6-5 and TRBJ2-6; no firm D call. Germline CDR1 and CDR2: MNHEY and SVGAGI. Trimming pared 1 base from V and 0 bases from J, leaving 1 base between. This CDR3 contains 14 residues. CDR3 nucleotides: TGTGCCAGCAGTTACTTCTCTGGGGCCAACGTCCTGACTTTC. Translating it yields CASSYFSGANVLTF.

This sequence joins TRBV15 and TRBJ2-5; D not certain. The V gene's germline CDR1 is LNHNV and CDR2 YYDKDF (reference sequence). Trimming stripped 2 bases from V and 2 bases from J, with 15 bases between. The CDR3 spans 16 residues. The CDR3 bases are TGTGCCACCAGCAGACCGGAACTGGGTCTACAAGAGACCCAGTACTTC. Encoded protein: CATSRPELGLQETQYF. The entire variable domain, with the rest obtained from reference TRBV15 and TRBJ2-5, is as follows: DAMVIQNPRYQVTQFGKPVTLSCSQTLNHNVMYWYQQKSSQAPKLLFHYYDKDFNNEADTPDNFQSRRPNTSFCFLDIRSPGLGDTAMYLCATSRPELGLQETQYFGPGTRLLVL.

This clone showed up just a few times. This chain uses TRBV29-1 with TRBJ1-1, with D maybe TRBD1 (6 bases). From germline, CDR1 is SQVTM and CDR2 ANQGSEA. With 7 bases removed from V and 4 bases from J, the gap between germline ends came to 13 bases. The CDR3 has 12 residues. CDR3 residues: CSALQGSTEAFF. The CDR3 nucleotides read TGCAGCGCCCTTCAGGGGAGCACTGAAGCTTTCTTT. The variable domain in full, completed from reference TRBV29-1 and TRBJ1-1, reads SAVISQKPSRDICQRGTSLTIQCQVDSQVTMMFWYRQQPGQSLTLIATANQGSEATYESGFVIDKFPISRPNLTFSTLTVSNMSPEDSSIYLCSALQGSTEAFFGQGTRLTVV.

In its sample, this clone was seen once. The V gene is TRBV7-3, the J gene TRBJ2-5; the D is unclear. This CDR3 comprises 12 residues. V shed 5 bases and J shed 3 bases, with 7 bases lying between them. The germline V gene has CDR1 SGHTA and CDR2 FQGTGA. Here the CDR3 DNA reads TGTGCCAGCAGCCGGTCTGAAGAGACCCAGTACTTC. As protein: CASSRSEETQYF.

This clone was found a few times. The chain combines TRBV2 with TRBJ2-1; D might be TRBD1 (5 bases). The V gene's germline CDR1 is SNHLY and CDR2 FYNNEI. Trimming stripped 4 bases from V and 7 bases from J, with 14 bases between. The CDR3 runs to 14 residues. The CDR3 coding sequence is TGTGCCAGCAGTGTAATGCAGGGTGGAAATGAGCAGTTCTTC. Its protein is CASSVMQGGNEQFF. Filled out from reference TRBV2 and TRBJ2-1, the complete variable domain reads EPEVTQTPSHQVTQMGQEVILRCVPISNHLYFYWYRQILGQKVEFLVSFYNNEISEKSEIFDDQFSVERPDGSNFTLKIRSTKLEDSAMYFCASSVMQGGNEQFFGPGTRLTVL.

CDR3 coding DNA: TGTGCCAGCAGCCCCTCCCGCCACTATGGCTACACCTTC. Translation: CASSPSRHYGYTF. The chain links TRBV10-3 to TRBJ1-2; no clear D gene. V lost 10 bases to trimming and J lost 3 bases, with 15 bases between them. CDR1 ENHRY and CDR2 SYGVKD come from the germline V gene. The CDR3 consists of 13 residues.